A selection of T cell receptor beta chains follows, all from one sample in a study of blood T cell repertoires in COVID-19. Clones were read by immunoSEQ multiplex PCR, and TCRdb kept only the in-frame ones, dropping some. Of 55,000 to 70,000 clones in the sample, 60% to 85% were seen once. The sequenced sample was peripheral blood. These receptor sequences come from a human donor in a cohort sampled during active COVID-19. Both conserved end residues are part of each CDR3. The order of the fields is CDR3 protein, CDR3 DNA, V gene, clone size, J gene, D gene. A D gene is named only where the DNA matches it firmly. Clone size is not always given. Where it is, it says once, few, many or a class for expanded clones.

CDR3 protein: CASSPRTSGGETQYF
CDR3 DNA: TGTGCCAGCAGCCCACGGACTAGCGGGGGGGAGACCCAGTACTTC
V gene: TRBV5-8
clone size: .
J gene: TRBJ2-5
D gene: TRBD2

CDR3 protein: CARSLEQGWKLDQPQHF
CDR3 DNA: TGTGCCAGAAGCTTGGAGCAGGGTTGGAAACTTGATCAGCCCCAGCATTTT
V gene: TRBV5-3
clone size: few
J gene: TRBJ1-5
D gene: .

CDR3 protein: CASSGRQAGGETQYF
CDR3 DNA: TGTGCCAGCAGCGGGAGACAGGCAGGAGGAGAGACCCAGTACTTC
V gene: TRBV11-3
clone size: .
J gene: TRBJ2-5
D gene: .

CDR3 protein: CASSEFPGQGHYTF
CDR3 DNA: TGTGCCAGCAGTGAATTCCCGGGACAGGGTCACTACACCTTC
V gene: TRBV6-1
clone size: once
J gene: TRBJ1-2
D gene: TRBD1

CDR3 protein: CAWTSGYSYEQYF
CDR3 DNA: TGTGCCTGGACTAGCGGGTATTCTTACGAGCAGTACTTC
V gene: TRBV30
clone size: .
J gene: TRBJ2-7
D gene: TRBD2

CDR3 protein: CASSPRRTGNEQYF
CDR3 DNA: TGTGCCAGCAGCCCGAGGCGGACAGGGAACGAGCAGTACTTC
V gene: TRBV5-4
clone size: .
J gene: TRBJ2-7
D gene: TRBD1

CDR3 protein: CASSAQDYYGYTF
CDR3 DNA: TGTGCCAGCAGCGCGCAGGATTACTATGGCTACACCTTC
V gene: TRBV5-6
clone size: .
J gene: TRBJ1-2
D gene: .

CDR3 protein: CASSRLAGVSETQYF
CDR3 DNA: TGTGCCAGTAGTCGACTAGCGGGAGTTTCGGAGACCCAGTACTTC
V gene: TRBV19
clone size: once
J gene: TRBJ2-5
D gene: TRBD2

CDR3 protein: CASSLGWDREVANYGYTF
CDR3 DNA: TGTGCCAGCAGCTTAGGTTGGGACAGGGAGGTAGCCAACTATGGCTACACCTTC
V gene: TRBV7-9
clone size: .
J gene: TRBJ1-2
D gene: TRBD1

CDR3 protein: CASSPLAGADYEQYF
CDR3 DNA: TGCGCCAGCAGCCCCCTAGCGGGAGCTGACTACGAGCAGTACTTC
V gene: TRBV5-1
clone size: .
J gene: TRBJ2-7
D gene: TRBD2

CDR3 protein: CASSLYLDSGYTF
CDR3 DNA: TGTGCCAGCAGCTTATATCTAGACTCTGGCTACACCTTC
V gene: TRBV7-2
clone size: .
J gene: TRBJ1-2
D gene: .

CDR3 protein: CASSSRTERPYEQYF
CDR3 DNA: TGTGCCAGCAGCAGTCGGACAGAAAGACCCTACGAGCAGTACTTC
V gene: TRBV7-9
clone size: .
J gene: TRBJ2-7
D gene: .

CDR3 protein: CASSPPGVYNSPLHF
CDR3 DNA: TGTGCCAGCAGCCCCCCGGGGGTTTATAATTCACCCCTCCACTTT
V gene: TRBV9
clone size: .
J gene: TRBJ1-6
D gene: .

CDR3 protein: CASLGTGGYEQYF
CDR3 DNA: TGTGCCAGCCTCGGGACAGGGGGGTACGAGCAGTACTTC
V gene: TRBV2
clone size: .
J gene: TRBJ2-7
D gene: TRBD1

CDR3 protein: CASSRVRGALYGYTF
CDR3 DNA: TGTGCCAGTAGTAGGGTGCGGGGGGCCCTCTATGGCTACACCTTC
V gene: TRBV19
clone size: .
J gene: TRBJ1-2
D gene: .

CDR3 protein: CASSLGGDEKLFF
CDR3 DNA: TGTGCCAGCAGCTTAGGAGGTGATGAAAAACTGTTTTTT
V gene: TRBV7-6
clone size: .
J gene: TRBJ1-4
D gene: .

CDR3 protein: CASSAKIDGSYGYTF
CDR3 DNA: TGTGCCAGCAGCGCAAAAATTGACGGGTCCTATGGCTACACCTTC
V gene: TRBV9
clone size: once
J gene: TRBJ1-2
D gene: .

CDR3 protein: CSARGTGEQYF
CDR3 DNA: TGCAGTGCTAGAGGGACAGGCGAGCAGTACTTC
V gene: TRBV20-1
clone size: .
J gene: TRBJ2-7
D gene: TRBD1

CDR3 protein: CASSLGSLNTEAFF
CDR3 DNA: TGTGCCAGCAGCCTAGGATCGTTGAACACTGAAGCTTTCTTT
V gene: TRBV7-3
clone size: .
J gene: TRBJ1-1
D gene: .